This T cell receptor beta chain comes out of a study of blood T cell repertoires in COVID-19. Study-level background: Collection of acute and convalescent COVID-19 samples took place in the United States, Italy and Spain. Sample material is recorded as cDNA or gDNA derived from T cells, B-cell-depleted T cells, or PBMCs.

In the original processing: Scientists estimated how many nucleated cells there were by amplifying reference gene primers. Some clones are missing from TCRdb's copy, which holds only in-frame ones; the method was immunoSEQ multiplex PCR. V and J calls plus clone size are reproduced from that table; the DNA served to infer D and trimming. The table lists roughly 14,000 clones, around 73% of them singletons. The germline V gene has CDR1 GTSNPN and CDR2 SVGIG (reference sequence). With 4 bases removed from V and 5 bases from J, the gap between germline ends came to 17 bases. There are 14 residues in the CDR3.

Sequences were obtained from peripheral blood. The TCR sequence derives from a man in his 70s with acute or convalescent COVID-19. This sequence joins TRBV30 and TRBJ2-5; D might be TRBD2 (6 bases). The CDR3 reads CAWKRGMTRETQYF. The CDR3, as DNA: TGTGCCTGGAAACGGGGGATGACGCGGGAGACCCAGTACTTC.